These T cell receptor beta chains were read from a single sample in a study of cytomegalovirus exposure and HLA in healthy donors. Only in-frame clones appear in the TCRdb table, and some are missing; sequencing was by immunoSEQ multiplex PCR. The sample shows 110,000 to 150,000 clones, around 76% of them seen only once. The sample comprised PBMCs. The receptors were sampled from a man between 18 and 29 years old in good health and CMV-seronegative. The CDR3 runs from the conserved cysteine through the conserved F or W. The D gene is left open where the match is weak. Where a row states a size, it is once, few, many or the class of an expanded clone; other rows omit it.

d_call	j_call	v_call	clone_size	cdr3_nt	cdr3_aa
.	TRBJ1-1	TRBV6-1	.	TGTGCCAGCAGTGAAGATCCGAGCACTGAAGCTTTCTTT	CASSEDPSTEAFF
TRBD1	TRBJ2-5	TRBV5-1	.	TGCGCCAGCAGCGTCAAAGCCGGGACAGAAGAGACCCAGTACTTC	CASSVKAGTEETQYF
.	TRBJ2-2	TRBV9	.	TGTGCCAGCAGAGGGGCGGTGGACACCGGGGAGCTGTTTTTT	CASRGAVDTGELFF
TRBD1	TRBJ2-3	TRBV7-8	.	TGTGCCAGCAGCCTTTCTCGACAGGGAGATACGCAGTATTTT	CASSLSRQGDTQYF
TRBD1	TRBJ2-7	TRBV13	.	TGTGCCAGCAGCCGACAGGGGATGGCGTACGAGCAGTACTTC	CASSRQGMAYEQYF
.	TRBJ1-5	TRBV27	.	TGTGCCAGCTTGCAGCAGGGGCCTTATAGCAATCAGCCCCAGCATTTT	CASLQQGPYSNQPQHF
.	TRBJ1-1	TRBV9	.	TGTGCCAGCAGCGTAGGGATAGTAGGGATGACAGATAACACTGAAGCTTTCTTT	CASSVGIVGMTDNTEAFF
.	TRBJ2-7	TRBV19	.	TGTGCCAGTAGGGATCAGGGCTACGAGCAGTACTTC	CASRDQGYEQYF
TRBD2	TRBJ2-7	TRBV28	once	TGTGCCAGCAGTTCGTCGGCACTAGCGGGAGTCGAGCAGTACTTC	CASSSSALAGVEQYF
.	TRBJ1-2	TRBV7-9	.	TGTGCCAGCAGCTACCAGACAGATAACTATGGCTACACCTTC	CASSYQTDNYGYTF